The rows below give T cell receptor beta chains drawn from one sample of a study of blood T cells in healthy people across ages. TCRdb re-analysed the 5' RACE reads in MiXCR, keeping a single row per CDR3 protein. Here the sample spans 650,000 to 900,000 distinct CDR3 sequences, under 80% being singletons. Sample: blood. These receptors were collected from a man aged 25 to 40 in good health. Each CDR3 is given with its conserved first and last residue. The order of the fields is CDR3 DNA, CDR3 protein, clone size, D gene, V gene, J gene. D genes are given only for firm matches. Some rows have no size entry. The others give once, few or many, or a class for an expanded clone.

cdr3_nt: TGTGCCAGCAGTTACTCGGGGACAGGGAAGCCAGATACGCAGTATTTT
cdr3_aa: CASSYSGTGKPDTQYF
clone_size: NA
d_call: TRBD1
v_call: TRBV6-6
j_call: TRBJ2-3

cdr3_nt: TGCAGCGTTGAGCGGCAGGAAGAGACCCAGTACTTC
cdr3_aa: CSVERQEETQYF
clone_size: NA
d_call: NA
v_call: TRBV29-1
j_call: TRBJ2-5

cdr3_nt: TGTGCCACGGCGGACAGAACTAATGAAAAACTGTTTTTT
cdr3_aa: CATADRTNEKLFF
clone_size: NA
d_call: NA
v_call: TRBV10-3
j_call: TRBJ1-4

cdr3_nt: TGCGCCAGCAGCTGGCGACAGGGAGACGAGCAGTACTTC
cdr3_aa: CASSWRQGDEQYF
clone_size: NA
d_call: TRBD1
v_call: TRBV5-1
j_call: TRBJ2-7

cdr3_nt: TGTGCCAGCAGTTCCGGGAGCGTGGATACGCAGTATTTT
cdr3_aa: CASSSGSVDTQYF
clone_size: NA
d_call: NA
v_call: TRBV28
j_call: TRBJ2-3

cdr3_nt: TGCAGTGCCGCCCAGGGAAAGGATTCACCCCTCCACTTT
cdr3_aa: CSAAQGKDSPLHF
clone_size: NA
d_call: NA
v_call: TRBV20-1
j_call: TRBJ1-6

cdr3_nt: TGTGCCAGCAGCCCCCGGGGACAGAGCTCCTACGAGCAGTACTTC
cdr3_aa: CASSPRGQSSYEQYF
clone_size: few
d_call: TRBD1
v_call: TRBV9
j_call: TRBJ2-7

cdr3_nt: TGCAGTGCTGACCCGGGGGGGACAGGGAGTGAAAAACTGTTTTTT
cdr3_aa: CSADPGGTGSEKLFF
clone_size: NA
d_call: TRBD1
v_call: TRBV20-1
j_call: TRBJ1-4

cdr3_nt: TGTGCCAGCAGCCCCCCCATCACGGGAGCAGCGCAGTATTTT
cdr3_aa: CASSPPITGAAQYF
clone_size: few
d_call: NA
v_call: TRBV14
j_call: TRBJ2-3

cdr3_nt: TGTGCCAGCAGCCAAGCGGCTCGAGTCAGTACCAAAAACATTCAGTACTTC
cdr3_aa: CASSQAARVSTKNIQYF
clone_size: few
d_call: NA
v_call: TRBV14
j_call: TRBJ2-4

cdr3_nt: TGTGCCAGCAGCTTAGTAGCGGGGGAGGTGTGGGTTAGGAATGAGCAGTTCTTC
cdr3_aa: CASSLVAGEVWVRNEQFF
clone_size: few
d_call: TRBD2
v_call: TRBV7-2
j_call: TRBJ2-1

cdr3_nt: TGCAGTGCTGTTGGACAGGGTTCTGAGCAGTTCTTC
cdr3_aa: CSAVGQGSEQFF
clone_size: many
d_call: TRBD1
v_call: TRBV20-1
j_call: TRBJ2-1

cdr3_nt: TGTGCCAGCAAGAGGGGGACAGACACTGAAGCTTTCTTT
cdr3_aa: CASKRGTDTEAFF
clone_size: NA
d_call: TRBD1
v_call: TRBV2
j_call: TRBJ1-1

cdr3_nt: TGTGCCAGCAGCAACATCGGGGATACGCAGTATTTT
cdr3_aa: CASSNIGDTQYF
clone_size: NA
d_call: NA
v_call: TRBV6-2/TRBV6-3
j_call: TRBJ2-3

cdr3_nt: TGCGCCAGCAGCTCCGGTGTAGCGACCACTGAAGCTTTCTTT
cdr3_aa: CASSSGVATTEAFF
clone_size: NA
d_call: NA
v_call: TRBV5-1
j_call: TRBJ1-1

cdr3_nt: TGCAGCGTTGGCAGGAAGGAAACTAACTATGGCTACACCTTC
cdr3_aa: CSVGRKETNYGYTF
clone_size: NA
d_call: NA
v_call: TRBV29-1
j_call: TRBJ1-2

cdr3_nt: TGCGCCAGCAGCTTGGGGGACAGTGGCTACGAGCAGTACTTC
cdr3_aa: CASSLGDSGYEQYF
clone_size: few
d_call: TRBD1
v_call: TRBV5-1
j_call: TRBJ2-7

cdr3_nt: TGCGCCAGCAGCCAAGATTGGCTAGCGGGGGGGGAGACCCAGTACTTC
cdr3_aa: CASSQDWLAGGETQYF
clone_size: NA
d_call: TRBD2
v_call: TRBV4-3
j_call: TRBJ2-5

cdr3_nt: TGTGCCAGCAGCCAATCACGTCTCACAGATACGCAGTATTTT
cdr3_aa: CASSQSRLTDTQYF
clone_size: few
d_call: NA
v_call: TRBV3-1
j_call: TRBJ2-3

cdr3_nt: TGTGCCGGGGGAAACGACAGGGGACGGGGCTACACCTTC
cdr3_aa: CAGGNDRGRGYTF
clone_size: NA
d_call: TRBD1
v_call: TRBV30
j_call: TRBJ1-2

cdr3_nt: TGTGCCATCATGGGGGACAGGGGGTCCCAAGAGACCCAGTACTTC
cdr3_aa: CAIMGDRGSQETQYF
clone_size: NA
d_call: TRBD1
v_call: TRBV10-3
j_call: TRBJ2-5

cdr3_nt: TGTGCCAGCACCTTGGGGGGGGTAGCCTACAATGAGCAGTTCTTC
cdr3_aa: CASTLGGVAYNEQFF
clone_size: once
d_call: TRBD2
v_call: TRBV28
j_call: TRBJ2-1

cdr3_nt: TGCAGTGCTAGTAGGACAGGGGGCGGCCAAGAGACCCAGTACTTC
cdr3_aa: CSASRTGGGQETQYF
clone_size: NA
d_call: TRBD1
v_call: TRBV20-1
j_call: TRBJ2-5

cdr3_nt: TGCAGTGCTAGCGGCTTCCTTTACAATGAGCAGTTCTTC
cdr3_aa: CSASGFLYNEQFF
clone_size: few
d_call: NA
v_call: TRBV20-1
j_call: TRBJ2-1

cdr3_nt: TGCGCCAGCAGCTTTGCGGGGGGACAAGAGACCCAGTTCTTC
cdr3_aa: CASSFAGGQETQFF
clone_size: NA
d_call: TRBD2
v_call: TRBV5-1
j_call: TRBJ2-1

cdr3_nt: TGTGCCAGCAGCTTAGCACTAGCGGGGGGGACAGAGACCCAGTACTTC
cdr3_aa: CASSLALAGGTETQYF
clone_size: NA
d_call: TRBD2
v_call: TRBV7-2
j_call: TRBJ2-5

cdr3_nt: TGCAACGTTGTTGATGGGGGGTACGAGCAGTACTTC
cdr3_aa: CNVVDGGYEQYF
clone_size: NA
d_call: NA
v_call: TRBV29-1
j_call: TRBJ2-7

cdr3_nt: TGCAGTGCTGGCGACAGGGACCTAGAAGCTTTCTTT
cdr3_aa: CSAGDRDLEAFF
clone_size: NA
d_call: TRBD1
v_call: TRBV20-1
j_call: TRBJ1-1

cdr3_nt: TGTGCCAGCAGCCCTTTAGCGGGGGGGATTCCCAATGAGCAGTTCTTC
cdr3_aa: CASSPLAGGIPNEQFF
clone_size: NA
d_call: TRBD2
v_call: TRBV11-1
j_call: TRBJ2-1

cdr3_nt: TGCAGTGCTAGCTCCTCCGCGGAGACTACGTATAGCAATCAGCCCCAGCATTTT
cdr3_aa: CSASSSAETTYSNQPQHF
clone_size: NA
d_call: NA
v_call: TRBV20-1
j_call: TRBJ1-5